This section outlines one TCR beta chain sequence together with its context. The data are from a study of blood T cell repertoires in COVID-19. Libraries were prepared by immunoSEQ multiplex PCR; TCRdb keeps only in-frame clonotypes and omits some of them. The sample has some 300,000 clones; around 89% are singletons. The sample consisted of peripheral blood. This TCR came from a young woman who had recovered from COVID-19.

In nucleotides, the CDR3 is TGTGCCAGCAGCCCCACTAGCGGGAGTCACACCGGGGAGCTGTTTTTT. It yields the protein CASSPTSGSHTGELFF. The chain recombines TRBV4-2 with TRBJ2-2; 11 bases fit TRBD2. J gave up 3 bases and V 4 bases, and 4 bases lay outside the gene matches. Germline-derived CDR1 and CDR2 are LGHNA and YNFKEQ. The CDR3 runs 16 residues.